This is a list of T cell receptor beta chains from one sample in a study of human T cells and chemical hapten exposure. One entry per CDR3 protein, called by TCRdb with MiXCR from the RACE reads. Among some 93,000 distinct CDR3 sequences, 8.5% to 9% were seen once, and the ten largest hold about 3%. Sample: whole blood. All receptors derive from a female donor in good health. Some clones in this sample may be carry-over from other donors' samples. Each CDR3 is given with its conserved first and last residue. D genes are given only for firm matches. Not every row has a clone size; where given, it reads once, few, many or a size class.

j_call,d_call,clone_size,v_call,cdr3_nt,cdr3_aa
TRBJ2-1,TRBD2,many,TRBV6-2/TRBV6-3,TGTGCCAGCAGTAACGCCGGGACTAGCTCCCAGCAGTTCTTC,CASSNAGTSSQQFF
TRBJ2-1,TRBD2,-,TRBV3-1,TGTGCCAGCAGCCGAGGGAGGGCCTTGGACAATGAGCAGTTCTTC,CASSRGRALDNEQFF
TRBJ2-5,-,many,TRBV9,TGTGCCAGCAGCGGTGAAGGGAGGATGGGGGAGACCCAGTACTTC,CASSGEGRMGETQYF
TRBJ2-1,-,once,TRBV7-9,TGTGCCAGCAGCTTACAAGTAGCGGTCCCCTACAATGAGCAGTTCTTC,CASSLQVAVPYNEQFF
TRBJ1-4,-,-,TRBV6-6,TGTGCCAGCAGTAAAACATCAGCAACTAATGAAAAACTGTTTTTT,CASSKTSATNEKLFF
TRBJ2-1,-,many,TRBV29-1,TGCAGCTCCCTTTCATATAGCGGACCCTCCTACAATGAGCAGTTCTTC,CSSLSYSGPSYNEQFF
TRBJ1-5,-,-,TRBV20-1,TGCAGTGCCGTGGGCGGGGGATATAGCAATCAGCCCCAGCATTTT,CSAVGGGYSNQPQHF
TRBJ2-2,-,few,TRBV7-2,TGTGCCAGCAGTCGAAGTGTAACCGGGGAGCTGTTTTTT,CASSRSVTGELFF
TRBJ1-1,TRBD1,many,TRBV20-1,TGCAGTGCTAGTTCAGGGGGCTGGGACACTGAAGCTTTCTTT,CSASSGGWDTEAFF
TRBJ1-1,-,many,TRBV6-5,TGTGCCAGCAGTTACTCGATTCGCAGGTCGGGAACTGAAGCTTTCTTT,CASSYSIRRSGTEAFF
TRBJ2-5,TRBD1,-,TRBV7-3,TGTGCCAGCAGCTTAATCCGGGGACAGGGGGCCAACCAAGAGACCCAGTACTTC,CASSLIRGQGANQETQYF
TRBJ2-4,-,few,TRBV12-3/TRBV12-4,TGTGCCAGCAGTTTATTATCTAGCGTCGCCAAAAACATTCAGTACTTC,CASSLLSSVAKNIQYF
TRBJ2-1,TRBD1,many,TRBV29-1,TGCAGCGCCCCAAGCCCGGGACAGGGAACCGATGAGCAGTTCTTC,CSAPSPGQGTDEQFF